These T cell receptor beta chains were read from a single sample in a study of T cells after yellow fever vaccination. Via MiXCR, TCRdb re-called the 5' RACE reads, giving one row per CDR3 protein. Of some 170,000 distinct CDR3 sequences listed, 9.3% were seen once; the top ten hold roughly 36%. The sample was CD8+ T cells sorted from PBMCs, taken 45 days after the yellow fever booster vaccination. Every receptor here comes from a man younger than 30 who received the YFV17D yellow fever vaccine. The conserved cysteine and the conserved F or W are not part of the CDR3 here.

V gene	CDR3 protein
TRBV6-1	ASSGLAGANVLT
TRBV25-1	ASSVGYEQY
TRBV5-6	ASSFPRQQMNTEAF
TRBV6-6	ASSRGSGIY
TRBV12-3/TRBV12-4	ASRSSFEAF
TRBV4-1	ASSPRAATNEKLF
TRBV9	ASSVAGDTQY
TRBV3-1	ASSQAGANVLT
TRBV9	ASSVESGGRGDTQY
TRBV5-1	ASKHRDKITGELF
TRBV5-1	ASSSTGDSNQPQH
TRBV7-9	ASSGGASGNTGELF
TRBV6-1	ASSRDRPKETQY
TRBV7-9	ASSSGVAEAF
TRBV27	ASTPNPGQVYNEQF
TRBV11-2	ASSTLPGPGWETQY
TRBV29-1	SVEEGRRGNEQF
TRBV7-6	ASSGTGGADTQY
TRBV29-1	SVAGGKGAETQY
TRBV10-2	ASRGGNTIY
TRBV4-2	ASSQDSAFSGLDYEQY
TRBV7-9	ASSLDPNEQY
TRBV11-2	ASSPRGRFTDTQY
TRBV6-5	ASMIPSGSSYNEQF
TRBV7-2	ASSLEAGLSGNTIY
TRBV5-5	ASTGTGGLEKLF
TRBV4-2	ASSQEGYTEAF
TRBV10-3	ATLGQAADTQY
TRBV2	ASSRDQSNYGYT
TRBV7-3	ASSPTLGGYQY
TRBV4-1	ASSQDSNWAYGYT
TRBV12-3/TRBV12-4	ASSQTGFGDGYT
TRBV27	ASSSMSYEQY
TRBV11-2	ASSTRSEQF
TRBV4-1	ASSQSPTDSGERTQY
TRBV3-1	ASSRDAGSPLH
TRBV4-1	ASSQEPGYNEQF
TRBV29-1	SVEKQGAASDLNYGYT
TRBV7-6	ASSLDLGGGEQF
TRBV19	ASSWSLGAKGYT
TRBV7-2	ASSGPMANTIY
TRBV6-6	ASSPNYGYT
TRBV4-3	ASSQVQGNTEAF